This TCR beta chain was sequenced for a study of blood T cell repertoires in COVID-19. Profiled with immunoSEQ multiplex PCR; TCRdb holds only in-frame clones, not every one. In the table there are 200,000 to 250,000 clones, 88% of which are singletons. CDR1 SGHDT and CDR2 YYEEEE come from the germline V gene. The ends lost 4 bases at V and 0 bases at J; junction bases unmatched: 7. The CDR3 covers 15 residues. V usage is TRBV5-6 and J usage is TRBJ2-7, with 7 nucleotides matching TRBD1. Specimen: peripheral blood. The sequence derives from an older man with acute or convalescent COVID-19. The CDR3 sequence is CASSLMTGFSYEQYF. The CDR3 DNA is TGTGCCAGCAGCCTAATGACAGGGTTCTCCTACGAGCAGTACTTC.